This T cell receptor (beta chain) was obtained from a study of shared clonotypes between healthy human individuals. CD4+ cell separation produced CD45RA+ naive and CD45RA-negative memory subsets. Repertoires were generated with immunoSEQ multiplex PCR, while TCRdb's copy carries only in-frame clones and drops some. The data hold more than 1.2 million clones, with approximately 98.5% observed a single time. Trimming took off 0 bases at V and 7 bases at J, with 3 bases between the two ends. The CDR3 runs 12 residues. The germline V gene encodes CDR1 WNHNN and CDR2 SYGVQD (reference sequence). The origin of this receptor is a man aged 30 to 39 in good health. The sequenced material came from naive CD4+ T cells sorted from blood. Subset of the sample: CD45RA+ positively selected. The chain uses TRBV10-1 and TRBJ2-2; the D is unclear. For the CDR3, the DNA is TGCGCCAGCAGTGAGTCCGTCGGGGAGCTGTTTTTT. Translating it yields CASSESVGELFF.